This T cell receptor beta chain was identified during a study of T-cell reconstitution after alpha-beta-depleted transplantation in children. General study results and limits: It was surviving recipient T cells and thymic progenitors that gave some patients high TCRbeta diversity at day 60. By one year post-transplant, T-cell counts and diversity largely arose from T cells that were newly produced. Several hundred graft clones that had expanded were reportedly the source of alpha-beta T cells about two months after transplant.

A note on this clonotype: The antigen is not known. Germline and junction disagree at one end, which may indicate a read error.

Unique molecular identifiers were used in preparing the TCRbeta library. TCRdb re-derived calls from the PCR reads in MiXCR, one entry per CDR3 protein. Here the sample spans about 1,000,000 distinct CDR3 sequences, 25% to 30% being singletons. This TCR came from a boy in the first two years of life who had a stem cell transplant for SCID, so the T cells may come from the graft donor. Specimen: PBMCs, mostly from graft donor cells, collected 360 days after TCRalphabeta/CD19-depleted stem cell transplant.

CDR3 sequence reads: CVTSSALTSYQETQYF. The CDR3 bases are TGTGTCACCAGCAGTGCACTTACTAGCTACCAAGAGACCCAGTACTTC. The chain links TRBV15 to TRBJ2-5; maybe TRBD2 (6 bases). The CDR3 is made up of 16 amino acids. CDR1 is LNHNV and CDR2 is YYDKDF in the germline V gene (reference sequence). Supplemented by reference TRBV15 and TRBJ2-5, the full variable domain reads DAMVIQNPRYQVTQFGKPVTLSCSQTLNHNVMYWYQQKSSQAPKLLFHYYDKDFNNEADTPDNFQSRRPNTSFCFLDIRSPGLGDTAMYLCVTSSALTSYQETQYFGPGTRLLVL.